The clone carrying this T cell receptor beta chain was detected ten times or more. Its specificity is unknown. CDR1 and CDR2 (germline): SGHRS, YFSETQ. The CDR3 loop spans 14 amino acids. V lost 0 bases and J lost 4, with 8 bases in between. It was 5'RACE with constant-segment primers that produced the TCR alpha and TCR beta cDNA libraries, which carried sample barcodes and UMIs. MiXCR, run by TCRdb on the 5' RACE reads, gives a single entry per CDR3 protein. Of approximately 300,000 distinct CDR3 sequences in the sample, roughly 8.2% were seen once. This entry belongs to a study of T-cell memory formation after mild COVID-19. Study-wide background: Across donors, TCR clusters were largely donor specific.

Study-wide results and limits: Later expanders leaned CD4+, whereas day 15 to 85 contracting clones were balanced CD4/CD8. In pre-infection memory, a portion of responding clones appeared, which suggested that cross-reactive memory joined.

The receptor was isolated from a young man who had mild COVID-19 (a few samples of this study predate the infection). Cell type and time point are not known. Sequencing was performed on PBMCs or a T cell subset sorted from them (not recorded which). J is TRBJ2-1 and V is TRBV5-1, with D uncertain. Written as DNA, the CDR3 is TGCGCCAGCAGCTTGGAGGTCAGGTACAATGAGCAGTTCTTC. Translation: CASSLEVRYNEQFF.